This passage covers 29 T cell receptor beta chains from one sample sequenced in a study of blood T cell repertoires in COVID-19. The method was immunoSEQ multiplex PCR; TCRdb's version includes in-frame clones alone and lacks a portion of them. The sample yields more than 35,000 clones, 88% seen once. The sequencing sample was made of peripheral blood. These receptors were taken from a human donor in a cohort sampled during active COVID-19.

The chain joins TRBV6-5 to TRBJ1-1; TRBD1 might be the D (6 bases). The CDR3 has 13 amino acids. CDR1 is MNHEY, CDR2 SVGAGI, per germline. The V end was cut by 6 bases, the J end by 4 bases, with 12 bases between. Written as DNA, the CDR3 is TGTGCCAGCAGGACCGGGGGGGCCACTGAAGCTTTCTTT. Translating gives CASRTGGATEAFF.

This clone has a handful of counts. The chain employs TRBV5-4 and TRBJ2-7, with TRBD1 matching 7 bases. The CDR3 spans 13 residues. Germline values: CDR1 SGHNT, CDR2 YYREEE (reference sequence). After removal of 9 bases from V and 6 bases from J, the junction contained 12 bases not matched to a gene. DNA for the CDR3: TGTGCCACCACTTGGAAGGGGGCAGGCGAGCAGTACTTC. It specifies CATTWKGAGEQYF.

This clone was observed once. This chain links TRBV19 with TRBJ2-6; TRBD1 aligns across 7 bases. The CDR3 is 18 residues long. V lost 2 bases, J lost 0 bases, and 7 bases stayed unmatched. Germline values: CDR1 LNHDA, CDR2 SQIVND (reference sequence). CDR3 sequence reads: CASSIWGQLDSGANVLTF. CDR3 nucleotides: TGTGCCAGTAGTATATGGGGACAGTTAGACTCTGGGGCCAACGTCCTGACTTTC.

This chain joins TRBV28 and TRBJ2-7; 7 nucleotides align to TRBD1. Per germline, CDR1 MDHEN and CDR2 SYDVKM. Germline trimming cut 4 bases from V and 3 bases from J; bases unmatched to any gene: 12. The CDR3 extends over 16 amino acids. Written as DNA, the CDR3 is TGTGCCAGCAGTTCCCCGACCCTGACAGGGTTCTACGAGCAGTACTTC. This gives the protein CASSSPTLTGFYEQYF.

V is TRBV15 and J is TRBJ2-3; D perhaps matches TRBD2 (6 bases). CDR1 and CDR2 from the germline V gene are LNHNV and YYDKDF (reference sequence). V gave up 4 bases and J gave up 0 bases, with 8 bases separating them. This CDR3 comprises 14 residues. CDR3 residues: CATSKEGSTDTQYF. CDR3 coding DNA: TGTGCCACCAGCAAGGAGGGGAGCACAGATACGCAGTATTTT.

The gene calls are TRBV6-2 or TRBV6-3 and TRBJ2-3, with TRBD2 matching 10 bases. Losses at the gene ends were 1 base for V and 2 bases for J; bases not matched to a gene: 6. The CDR3 loop spans 17 amino acids. CDR1 and CDR2 from the germline V gene are MNHEY and SVGEGT. CDR3 region: CASSYLAGGRATDTQYF. The CDR3 DNA reads TGTGCCAGCAGTTACTTAGCGGGAGGCCGGGCCACAGATACGCAGTATTTT.

The chain uses TRBV7-9 and TRBJ1-2; a weak D match, TRBD1 (6 bases). Trimming stripped 6 bases from V and 7 bases from J, with 15 bases between. CDR1 is SEHNR and CDR2 is FQNEAQ in the germline V gene (reference sequence). This CDR3 spans 13 amino acids. CDR3 loop: CASSRNRVGGYTF. CDR3 coding DNA: TGTGCCAGCAGTCGCAACAGGGTCGGTGGCTACACCTTC.

The chain carries TRBV25-1 and TRBJ2-1, with TRBD2 matching over 7 bases. Germline lookup yields CDR1 MGHDK and CDR2 SYGVNS. Trimming at V came to 1 base and at J to 5 bases, leaving 8 bases not matched to a gene. CDR3 length: 16 residues. The CDR3 is CASSELAGRGDNEQFF. DNA for the CDR3: TGTGCCAGCAGTGAATTGGCTGGGAGGGGCGACAATGAGCAGTTCTTC.

This clone was seen a single time. The V call is TRBV6-5, the J call TRBJ1-2; D not resolved. The length of the CDR3 is 14 residues. V shed 5 bases and J shed 8 bases, with 18 bases lying between them. Germline values: CDR1 MNHEY, CDR2 SVGAGI. The CDR3 region is CASSIDGGVRGYTF. The CDR3 DNA sequence: TGTGCCAGCAGTATAGACGGCGGTGTGAGAGGCTACACCTTC.

The chain carries TRBV9 and TRBJ2-3; 10 nucleotides agree with TRBD2. Germline CDR1 reads SGDLS; CDR2 reads YYNGEE. This CDR3 spans 16 amino acids. The ends lost 0 bases at V and 2 bases at J; junction bases unmatched: 3. The CDR3 sequence is CASSVGLAGDTDTQYF. The CDR3 nucleotides are TGTGCCAGCAGCGTAGGCCTAGCGGGAGACACAGATACGCAGTATTTT.

The chain uses TRBV7-9 and TRBJ2-1, with D possibly being TRBD2 (6 bases). V shed 7 bases and J shed 0 bases, with 16 bases lying between them. The CDR3 covers 16 residues. Per the germline V gene, CDR1 is SEHNR and CDR2 is FQNEAQ (reference sequence). Here the CDR3 reads CASTPGTDYSYNEQFF. The CDR3 region has the DNA TGTGCCAGCACCCCCGGGACGGACTACTCCTACAATGAGCAGTTCTTC. Based on the CDR3 plus reference TRBV7-9 and TRBJ2-1, the full variable domain is DTGVSQNPRHKITKRGQNVTFRCDPISEHNRLYWYRQTLGQGPEFLTYFQNEAQLEKSRLLSDRFSAERPKGSFSTLEIQRTEQGDSAMYLCASTPGTDYSYNEQFFGPGTRLTVL.

The rearrangement links TRBV4-2 to TRBJ2-7, with 13 bases lining up with TRBD2. In germline, CDR1 is LGHNA, CDR2 YNFKEQ. The ends lost 2 bases at V and 2 bases at J; junction bases unmatched: 6. The CDR3 is 17 amino acids. The CDR3 region is CASSQPTGTSGTYEQYF. CDR3 bases: TGTGCCAGCAGCCAACCAACAGGGACTAGCGGGACCTACGAGCAGTACTTC.

V and J are TRBV7-6 and TRBJ2-1; 9 bases agree with TRBD2. The CDR3 covers 15 residues. With V trimmed by 7 bases and J by 6 bases, 10 bases remained unmatched. Germline CDR1 reads SGHVS; CDR2 reads FNYEAQ. The CDR3 DNA is TGTGCCAGCACAATAGCGGGAGTCGGAGGCAATGAGCAGTTCTTC. Translation gives CASTIAGVGGNEQFF.

This chain connects TRBV27 to TRBJ1-3, with TRBD1 matching over 8 bases. Germline trimming cut 6 bases from V and 3 bases from J; bases unmatched to any gene: 7. CDR1 and CDR2 (germline): MNHEY, SMNVEV (reference sequence). The CDR3 consists of 15 residues. CDR3 nucleotide sequence: TGTGCCAGCAGCCCTCAGGACAGGGTTGGAAACACCATATATTTT. It specifies CASSPQDRVGNTIYF.

V and J are TRBV7-2 and TRBJ2-1; 7 nucleotides match TRBD1. Germline CDR1 reads SGHTA; CDR2 reads FQGNSA. After removal of 5 bases from V and 8 bases from J, the junction contained 12 bases not matched to a gene. This CDR3 contains 15 residues. The CDR3 DNA sequence: TGTGCCAGCAGCCTCTCCGGACAGGTTGGCGATGAGCAGTTCTTC. Translation: CASSLSGQVGDEQFF.

The chain employs TRBV9 and TRBJ2-7, with 8 bases aligning to TRBD2. The ends lost 1 base at V and 0 bases at J; junction bases unmatched: 6. The CDR3 covers 16 residues. The V gene's germline CDR1 is SGDLS and CDR2 YYNGEE. CDR3 nucleotide sequence: TGTGCCAGCAGCGTACAGGCGGGAGGAACCTCCTACGAGCAGTACTTC. Translating it yields CASSVQAGGTSYEQYF.

The rearrangement links TRBV5-1 to TRBJ2-4; TRBD1 agrees at 7 bases. CDR3 length: 15 residues. V shed 0 bases, J shed 7 bases, and the junction held 7 bases outside the gene matches. The germline V gene encodes CDR1 SGHRS and CDR2 YFSETQ. The CDR3 loop reads CASSLAADRVNIQYF. The CDR3 coding sequence is TGCGCCAGCAGCTTGGCAGCAGACAGGGTCAACATTCAGTACTTC.

This chain uses TRBV19 with TRBJ1-4; 7 nucleotides match TRBD1. The CDR3 has 15 amino acids. CDR1 LNHDA and CDR2 SQIVND come from the germline V gene (reference sequence). V lost 7 bases to trimming and J lost 2 bases; unmatched junction nucleotides: 7. The CDR3 DNA is TGTGCCAGTACCAATACAGGGGACACTAATGAAAAACTGTTTTTT. Translating it yields CASTNTGDTNEKLFF.

This clone was counted between two and nine times. The chain recombines TRBV2 with TRBJ2-7; 10 nucleotides align to TRBD1. CDR3 size: 15 residues. The V and J ends lost 6 bases and 0 bases, in that order; junction bases with no gene match: 5. Germline V gene sequence: CDR1 SNHLY, CDR2 FYNNEI. The chain's CDR3 is CASRADRGGSYEQYF. For the CDR3, the DNA is TGTGCCAGCAGAGCGGACAGGGGGGGCTCCTACGAGCAGTACTTC.

The CDR3: CASSPGTSQETQYF. CDR3 in DNA: TGTGCCAGCAGCCCGGGGACTAGCCAAGAGACCCAGTACTTC. V is TRBV3-1 (or the pseudogene TRBV3-2) and J is TRBJ2-5; 8 bases line up with TRBD2. CDR1 is LGHDT and CDR2 is YNNKEL in the germline V gene (reference sequence). This CDR3 contains 14 residues. Trimming at V came to 4 bases and at J to 1 base, leaving 2 bases not matched to a gene.

The rearrangement links TRBV3-1 (or the pseudogene TRBV3-2) to TRBJ2-2, with 9 positions matching TRBD1. The CDR3 consists of 20 residues. In germline, CDR1 is LGHDT, CDR2 YNNKEL (reference sequence). V was pared by 1 base and J by 3 bases, with 15 bases of the junction left unmatched. CDR3 sequence: CASSQGPFYNRGHYTGELFF. DNA for the CDR3: TGTGCCAGCAGCCAAGGTCCCTTTTACAACAGGGGGCACTACACCGGGGAGCTGTTTTTT.

The chain employs TRBV24-1 and TRBJ1-5; no clear D gene. Germline assignment: CDR1 KGHDR and CDR2 SFDVKD. Trimming removed 5 bases from V and 3 bases from J, with 7 bases in between. The CDR3 has 13 amino acids. The CDR3 region is CATSVGANQPQHF. CDR3 bases: TGTGCCACCAGTGTTGGAGCCAATCAGCCCCAGCATTTT.

This clone was seen a single time. The chain joins TRBV29-1 to TRBJ2-1, with D perhaps matching TRBD2 (7 bases). The length of the CDR3 is 14 residues. Trimming left V 7 bases short and J 8 bases short, with 21 bases between. Germline values: CDR1 SQVTM, CDR2 ANQGSEA. CDR3 region: CSAAGAPRGDEQFF. The CDR3 DNA follows: TGCAGCGCTGCGGGGGCCCCTAGGGGGGATGAGCAGTTCTTC.

The genes are TRBV3-1 (or the pseudogene TRBV3-2) and TRBJ1-1, with a weak D call TRBD1 (5 bases). V was clipped by 6 bases and J by 3 bases, with 14 bases between them. Germline V gene sequence: CDR1 LGHDT, CDR2 YNNKEL (reference sequence). CDR3 length equals 14 residues. As DNA, the CDR3 is TGTGCCAGCAGGCCCGGGGGGTCGGACACTGAAGCTTTCTTT. This sequence encodes CASRPGGSDTEAFF.

This chain uses TRBV28 with TRBJ2-3, with D possibly matching TRBD1 (5 bases). CDR3 length: 17 residues. From germline, CDR1 is MDHEN and CDR2 SYDVKM. V was trimmed by 5 bases and J by 4 bases, leaving 22 bases between them. In DNA form, the CDR3 reads TGTGCCAGCAGTACCCTCACAACTCGACAGAGATCAGATACGCAGTATTTT. Protein product: CASSTLTTRQRSDTQYF.

The chain carries TRBV7-6 and TRBJ2-3; no clear D gene. Germline assignment: CDR1 SGHVS and CDR2 FNYEAQ. V shed 0 bases and J shed 2 bases, with 12 bases lying between them. The length of the CDR3 is 16 residues. This CDR3 is CASSLAQTHDTDTQYF. In DNA, the CDR3 is TGTGCCAGCAGCTTAGCACAAACACACGACACAGATACGCAGTATTTT.

V usage is TRBV24-1 and J usage is TRBJ1-2; D remains unclear. Looked up from germline, CDR1 is KGHDR and CDR2 is SFDVKD. Trimming shortened V by 4 bases and J by 4 bases, and 12 bases separated the two germline ends. This CDR3 is 14 amino acids long. The chain's CDR3 is CATSEDGYSYGYTF. The CDR3, as DNA: TGTGCCACCAGTGAAGACGGGTATAGCTATGGCTACACCTTC.

This clone was counted a single time. The J gene is TRBJ2-1, the V gene TRBV6-5; D gene uncertain. V lost 5 bases and J lost 11, with 19 bases in between. The CDR3 has 14 residues. CDR1 is MNHEY and CDR2 is SVGAGI in the germline V gene. In DNA, the CDR3 is TGTGCCAGCAGTCAGCGCGACGTTATGGGTAAGCAGTTCTTC. It translates to CASSQRDVMGKQFF.

The gene calls are TRBV5-3 and TRBJ1-1; D might be TRBD1 (5 bases). TRBV5-3 is labeled an ORF, and its function is uncertain. This CDR3 comprises 14 residues. The V end lost 4 bases, the J end lost 2 bases, and 12 bases lay between the germline ends. The CDR3 sequence is CARSTGGDNTEAFF. Here the CDR3 DNA reads TGTGCCAGAAGCACGGGAGGGGATAACACTGAAGCTTTCTTT.